This T cell receptor beta chain was recorded in a study of PD-L1 blockade in urothelial cancer. In the study overall: Analysis of blood occurred 3 weeks (second dose) and 6 weeks after treatment start.

Clones were read by immunoSEQ multiplex PCR, and TCRdb kept only the in-frame ones, dropping some. The sample has around 100,000 clones; over 75% are singletons. The sample here was PBMCs, taken around atezolizumab (anti-PD-L1) treatment. The sequence was obtained from a man aged 45-65 years with urothelial cancer.

CDR3 nucleotides: TGTGCCAGCAGTGGGACAGAGAATCAGCCCCAGCATTTT. Protein: CASSGTENQPQHF. The gene calls are TRBV6-1 and TRBJ1-5; a possible D gene is TRBD1 (6 bases). V was trimmed by 4 bases and J by 4 bases, leaving 8 bases between them. The CDR3 length is 13 residues. The germline V gene encodes CDR1 MNHNS and CDR2 SASEGT.